This TCR beta chain was profiled in a study of Graves' ophthalmopathy and Graves' hyperthyroidism listed by TCRdb under 2018. For context, the study as a whole: Peripheral blood samples were taken at the time of initial diagnosis, before any treatment was given. To tell Graves' ophthalmopathy apart from Graves' hyperthyroidism, and to predict which patients would progress to ophthalmopathy, the study relied on TCR beta repertoire signatures. In total, 135 blood samples were TCR-sequenced: some 40 ophthalmopathy, 75 hyperthyroidism and roughly 17 hyperthyroidism-to-ophthalmopathy patients. To explore V-J signatures that distinguish ophthalmopathy from hyperthyroidism, a discovery set of about a hundred patients was enrolled, made up of around 44 with ophthalmopathy and roughly 57 with stable hyperthyroidism. For independent validation, a separate cohort was made up of approximately 19 hyperthyroidism patients plus 17 patients who later progressed from hyperthyroidism to ophthalmopathy. T-cell repertoires of thyroid tissue and blood were compared in 5 or 6 hyperthyroidism patients. After sampling, hyperthyroidism patients received methimazole starting at 30 mg daily, and ophthalmopathy patients received high-dose intravenous methylprednisolone. The approximately 97 discovery patients were randomly divided into training and test sets at a 7:3 ratio. Findings and caveats that apply to the study as a whole: In cross-validation, the 13-signature model distinguished ophthalmopathy from stable hyperthyroidism with nearly 90% sensitivity and about 84% specificity, and in the test set the corresponding values were about 80% and 75%. Sample size was not statistically predetermined, and group allocation was not concealed from the investigators. Among expanded thyroid clonotypes with frequency above 0.001, most also showed up in blood, which suggests that blood repertoires may reflect the thyroid immune response. In validation, the model predicted ophthalmopathy progression with less than 71% sensitivity and approximately 72% specificity; more than ten predicted patients were CT-confirmed with GO in a median of around 6 months.

TCR beta CDR3 regions were amplified from RNA transcripts for repertoire sequencing. The first round was an RT-PCR using HTBI primers with the Qiagen OneStep RT-PCR kit, and this first round was followed by a second-round multiplex PCR, then size selection and purification. Libraries were sequenced paired-end with 100 bp reads on an Illumina HiSeq2000. In the original analysis: SOAPnuke was used to process the reads, removing any read that contained adapters or uncalled bases, had a mean Phred below 15, or lacked an exact match to the constant primer or identifier. High-quality paired reads were merged with COPE v1.2.5. Clonotypes were defined as unique nucleotide sequences and were aligned to IMGT TRB V, D and J references using MiTCR v1.1. Analysis was restricted to V-J combinations with a frequency above 0.0001, which covered 98% to 99.2% of repertoires. For each V-J combination, a TCR clonal expansion and chaos score was defined as F50 clonal expansion divided by the chaos observed in the TCRdist matrix. Welch's t-statistics and random forest were used to reduce the features to approximately 13 V-J combinations, which were then used as input to a naive Bayes classifier. Thyroid-blood repertoire similarity was quantified with the Morisita-Horn index. TCRdb passed the public sequencing reads through fastp at Q25 and MiXCR, retaining productive beta sequences. Each entry merges the rows of one CDR3 protein and shows their most common DNA and genes. For this entry, the V and J calls and clone size follow TCRdb and not the study's own pipeline. In this sample the table shows 600,000 to 650,000 distinct CDR3 sequences, about 20% of which occur a single time. The ten most abundant clones make up approximately 6.9% of the sample.

A patient counted as having stable hyperthyroidism if there was no progression to ophthalmopathy within 18 months of follow-up. Hyperthyroidism patients were newly diagnosed, were aged 18 to 65 years, and had a disease duration under 2 months. Patients with other autoimmune diseases, uncontrolled infections, pregnancy or lactation were excluded. Clinical symptoms, serum thyroxine, TRAb, thyroid ultrasound and orbital computed tomography were used for diagnosis. Ficoll-Paque density gradient centrifugation was used to isolate PBMCs from about 10 ml of fresh peripheral blood. Trizol reagent was used to extract the total RNA, and its quality was then checked on an Agilent 2100 Bioanalyzer. The CDR3, from cysteine to phenylalanine, totals 14 residues. The kept DNA is CDR3 alone, 42 bases in frame from the first base. The germline V gene gives CDR1 as MNHNS and CDR2 as SASEGT. V ends up 10 bases short and J 4 bases short, with an unmatched junction base count of 10.

Only one count was recorded for this clonotype. Its cognate antigen has yet to be identified. No much larger clonotype is one base removed from it; base qualities were not supplied. One read offers little support. The sequenced material came from peripheral blood. The sequence derives from a woman aged 18-29 years with stable Graves' hyperthyroidism. Some clones in this sample may be carry-over from other donors' samples. Donor details come from another sample of the same person, matched by shared clones. The chain uses TRBV6-1 and TRBJ1-2, with 9 bases matching TRBD1. The DNA reads TGTGCCATCAGGCCGACACAGGGGGCCTATGGCTACACCTTC. The resulting protein is CAIRPTQGAYGYTF.